These 8 T cell receptor beta chains share one sample of origin, sequenced in a study of PD-1 blockade in classical Hodgkin lymphoma. Patients all relapsed after autologous stem cell transplantation, and there was variation in brentuximab vedotin exposure. The assay was immunoSEQ multiplex PCR, and TCRdb's table has in-frame clones only and misses some. Seen here are tens of thousands of clones, 71% observed once, and the top ten hold roughly 3.5%. The sequencing here drew on peripheral blood mononuclear cells (PBMCs), taken before the second cycle of nivolumab. The receptors originated from a human donor with classical Hodgkin lymphoma.

The genes are TRBV7-9 and TRBJ2-1; 7 bases match TRBD1. The germline V gene has CDR1 SEHNR and CDR2 FQNEAQ (reference sequence). This CDR3 is built from 13 residues. The trim removed 9 bases at V and 8 bases at J, leaving 10 bases unmatched. The CDR3 sequence is CASATGTDYEQFF. The CDR3 region has the DNA TGTGCCAGTGCAACCGGGACAGATTATGAGCAGTTCTTC.

Notes on this clone: This sample includes further DNA sequences coding for the same CDR3. The chain links TRBV13 to TRBJ1-1, with D unclear. V was cut by 0 bases and J by 0 bases, with 2 bases left in between. CDR3 length: 13 amino acids. The V gene's germline CDR1 is PRHDT and CDR2 FYEKMQ (reference sequence). The DNA of the CDR3 is TGTGCCAGCAGCTTAGGCTTGAACACTGAAGCTTTCTTT. It is translated as CASSLGLNTEAFF.

This clone has more than one count but fewer than ten. The chain couples TRBV4-3 to TRBJ1-4; tentatively, D is TRBD1 (5 bases). This CDR3 comprises 15 residues. With 4 bases removed from V and 5 bases from J, the gap between germline ends came to 14 bases. Looked up from germline, CDR1 is LGHNA and CDR2 is YSLEER. CDR3 in DNA: TGCGCCAGCAGCCCTGTGGGGGGGGTAAATGAAAAACTGTTTTTT. This translates into CASSPVGGVNEKLFF.

The chain combines TRBV10-1 with TRBJ2-1, with 10 nucleotides matching TRBD2. Germline-derived CDR1 and CDR2 are WNHNN and SYGVQD (reference sequence). The CDR3 totals 14 residues. Losses at the gene ends were 5 bases for V and 6 bases for J; bases not matched to a gene: 4. CDR3 sequence: CASSLAGASNEQFF. DNA of the CDR3: TGCGCCAGCAGTCTAGCGGGGGCCTCCAATGAGCAGTTCTTC.

The gene calls are TRBV6-6 and TRBJ2-5; TRBD2 matches 8 bases. V was clipped by 4 bases and J by 5 bases; unmatched bases: 12. This CDR3 is 16 amino acids long. Germline CDR1 is MNHNY and CDR2 is SVGAGI (reference sequence). CDR3 bases: TGTGCCAGCAGTTCCGTCGACTTAGCGGGGTCGGAGACCCAGTACTTC. Its protein product is CASSSVDLAGSETQYF.

This sequence joins TRBV7-6 and TRBJ2-3; D not certain. From germline, CDR1 is SGHVS and CDR2 FNYEAQ. V was shortened by 1 base and J by 0 bases, with 11 bases between the two germline ends. The CDR3 has 16 residues. The chain's CDR3 is CASSLGHHVSTDTQYF. The CDR3 DNA reads as TGTGCCAGCAGCTTAGGGCACCACGTTAGCACAGATACGCAGTATTTT. The full variable domain, its missing parts supplied by reference TRBV7-6 and TRBJ2-3, is GAGVSQSPRYKVTKRGQDVALRCDPISGHVSLYWYRQALGQGPEFLTYFNYEAQQDKSGLPNDRFSAERPEGSISTLTIQRTEQRDSAMYRCASSLGHHVSTDTQYFGPGTRLTVL.

This clone was observed a handful of times. The chain couples TRBV19 to TRBJ1-2; 7 bases line up with TRBD1. This CDR3 contains 11 residues. The V and J ends lost 6 bases and 8 bases, in that order; junction bases with no gene match: 3. Germline values: CDR1 LNHDA, CDR2 SQIVND (reference sequence). The CDR3 protein is CASRQGGGYTF. The CDR3 DNA follows: TGTGCCAGTAGGCAGGGGGGCGGCTACACCTTC.

The rearrangement links TRBV28 to TRBJ2-7; 10 nucleotides agree with TRBD1. The CDR3 consists of 15 residues. Germline assignment: CDR1 MDHEN and CDR2 SYDVKM. V shed 5 bases, J shed 3 bases, and the junction held 7 bases outside the gene matches. This CDR3 is CASSPLWDRGYEQYF. The CDR3 DNA follows: TGTGCCAGCAGTCCACTCTGGGACAGGGGCTACGAGCAGTACTTC.